This T cell receptor beta chain was retrieved from a study of OX40 agonist ivuxolimab in advanced cancers. Germline CDR1 and CDR2: KGHSH and LQKENI. V was clipped by 3 bases and J by 4 bases, with 9 bases between them. The CDR3 covers 13 residues. The assay was immunoSEQ multiplex PCR, and TCRdb's table has in-frame clones only and misses some. Of tens of thousands of clones in the sample, around 85% were seen once. This clonotype was sampled from an adult with an advanced solid tumor such as melanoma, head and neck, liver or kidney cancer. The chain is built from TRBV18 and TRBJ1-1, with D possibly matching TRBD1 (5 bases). The specimen comprised CD4+ or CD8+ T cells sorted from blood, sampled in a trial of the OX40 agonist ivuxolimab. CDR3 region: CASSPNGGTEAFF. In DNA form, the CDR3 reads TGTGCCAGCTCACCCAACGGGGGCACTGAAGCTTTCTTT.